The entry below gives a single TCR beta chain sequence along with its context. Its binding antigen is unknown. The record has no base qualities; no much larger clone is one base away. The source of the sample is a study of blood T cells in healthy people across ages (dated by TCRdb to about 2015). About the study as a whole: In model experiments, roughly one uniquely barcoded TCR beta cDNA molecule per two T cells was captured by template switching. To track age-related changes in TCR beta repertoire diversity, the study relied on deep sequencing normalized with unique cDNA molecular identifiers. Donors of different ages were randomly distributed across sequencing lanes to avoid experimental bias. Two additional independent replicas of 1 million unique cDNA reads from the same blood draw were analyzed for two donors (one aged 18 to 29 and one aged 80 or older). Four age groups were formed from the donors: young (average roughly 16 years), middle-aged (just under 40), aged (62) and long-lived (around 82). The paper's findings and limits, for the study overall: As age increased, observed TCR beta diversity per million T cells dropped in a roughly linear way, and a significant reduction was already evident by age about 40. The percentage of naive T cells measured by flow cytometry correlated strongly with observed TCR beta diversity. Compared with the aged group, the long-lived group had more naive CD4+ T cells, fewer expanded clones and increased TCR diversity, a pattern suggesting age selection. The CMV infection status of donors was not known, potentially confounding age-related changes in expanded clonotypes. Total diversity estimates from one million sequenced T cells were considered lower bounds and underestimates. Because profiling used bulk unsorted PBMCs, naive and antigen-experienced compartments could not be compared conclusively.

The CDR3 runs 13 amino acids, cysteine and phenylalanine included. Only the CDR3 portion is preserved as DNA: 39 bases, with reading frame beginning at the first base. The germline V gene (reference sequence) supplies CDR1 DFQATT and CDR2 SNEGSKA. The germline ends are 15 bases apart after V is trimmed by 6 bases and J by 4 bases. The donors were some 36 Caucasian individuals from Russia, aged roughly 6 to 90 years, who were systemically healthy. Each donor gave around 9.5 milliliters of peripheral blood, collected into EDTA-treated Vacutainer tubes. Ficoll-Paque density-gradient centrifugation was used to isolate PBMCs, with at least 6.5 million per sample. Trizol reagent was used to extract total RNA from the PBMCs, yielding at least 5 micrograms per sample. For every donor, flow cytometry on a PBMC aliquot measured the percentage of naive CD45RAhigh/CD27high T cells. Library creation used 5' RACE. For sequencing, an Illumina HiSeq 2500 was employed. A second roughly 6 to 11 cycle PCR used a sample-barcoded 5' primer and a J-beta primer mix. A unique molecular identifier was introduced onto each TCR beta cDNA molecule by a template-switch 5' adaptor carrying 12 random nucleotides. Each sample yielded at least 2.5 million CDR3-containing paired-end reads. All of the RNA was converted into first-strand cDNA using the Mint cDNA synthesis kit, with a TRBC-specific oligonucleotide serving as the primer. After uracil-DNA glycosylase treatment, a first 18-cycle PCR used universal primers M1SS and BC2_uni_R on all cDNA. The authors processed their data as follows. Each sample was normalized by randomly selecting 1 million high-quality reads, each carrying a distinct molecular identifier. Instead of being binned into consensus sequences, reads with shared molecular identifiers were discarded. CDR3 identification, clonotype clustering and error correction used MiTCR with a Q25 quality threshold and the strictest error-elimination algorithm. Lower-bound total TCR beta diversity was estimated with a nonparametric unseen species model using Euler transformation. TCRdb took the public reads, trimmed them with fastp at Q25, ran MiXCR for clone calling and kept in-frame beta chains. Under each unique CDR3 protein, matching rows form one entry showing the most common genes and DNA. The V and J calls reflect TCRdb's pipeline rather than the authors' work. Across this sample there are hundreds of thousands of distinct CDR3 sequences, with more than 25% seen only once. The ten top clones hold approximately 15% of the sample.

This clonotype was sampled from a woman over 75 in good health. Recombination joined TRBV20-1 with TRBJ1-1, with the D gene uncertain. The sample taken for sequencing was blood. The nucleotide sequence is TGCAGTGCCGAACCAAGCGTCACCACTGAAGCTTTCTTT. Its coded protein is CSAEPSVTTEAFF.